The 6 T cell receptor beta chains reported below all come from one sample, sequenced in a study of blood T cell repertoires in COVID-19. Generated by immunoSEQ multiplex PCR, the TCRdb table keeps only in-frame clones and is missing some. The sample contains some 400,000 clones, over 75% of which appear only once. The sample consisted of peripheral blood. Every receptor here comes from a woman aged 25-40 years with COVID-19, enrolled during active disease.

The chain recombines TRBV2 with TRBJ2-7; 13 bases agree with TRBD2. The CDR3 covers 13 residues. Unmatched junction bases numbered 0, after V lost 6 bases and J lost 4 bases. CDR1 is SNHLY and CDR2 is FYNNEI in the germline V gene. The CDR3: CASRLAGGYEQYF. CDR3 coding DNA: TGTGCCAGCAGACTAGCGGGAGGGTACGAGCAGTACTTC.

The chain carries TRBV20-1 and TRBJ2-7; 12 nucleotides match TRBD2. The CDR3 is made up of 15 amino acids. Trimming at V came to 3 bases and at J to 4 bases, leaving 7 bases not matched to a gene. The V gene's germline CDR1 is DFQATT and CDR2 SNEGSKA (reference sequence). The CDR3 loop reads CSASASGLAGYEQYF. CDR3 bases: TGCAGTGCTAGTGCATCCGGACTAGCGGGATACGAGCAGTACTTC.

This sequence joins TRBV6-5 and TRBJ2-4; 7 bases fit TRBD2. J gave up 8 bases and V 2 bases, and 9 bases lay outside the gene matches. The CDR3 is 15 amino acids. Looked up from germline, CDR1 is MNHEY and CDR2 is SVGAGI. CDR3 loop: CASSYQVSGRDIQYF. DNA of the CDR3: TGTGCCAGCAGTTACCAGGTGTCGGGGAGGGACATTCAGTACTTC.

As for this clone: The DNA is omitted, as the CDR3 cannot be located on it reliably, and the CDR3 follows TCRdb's listing. The rearrangement uses TRBV28 and TRBJ2-3; TRBD2 is the table's D call, not checked against the DNA. CDR1 and CDR2 (germline): MDHEN, SYDVKM. The length of the CDR3 is 15 amino acids, counting both ends. CDR3 residues: CASRPRGVGSGTPYF.

V is TRBV9 and J is TRBJ2-2; TRBD2 aligns across 12 bases. CDR3 length: 18 residues. V lost 3 bases to trimming and J lost 4 bases; unmatched junction nucleotides: 10. The germline V gene has CDR1 SGDLS and CDR2 YYNGEE. The CDR3 DNA sequence: TGTGCCAGCAGCGCAGGACGGCTAGCGGGAGGGGTCACCGGGGAGCTGTTTTTT. Residues: CASSAGRLAGGVTGELFF.

V and J are TRBV2 and TRBJ2-1; tentative D call: TRBD1 (6 bases). There are 14 residues in the CDR3. V gave up 7 bases and J gave up 2 bases, with 12 bases separating them. CDR1 and CDR2 from the germline V gene are SNHLY and FYNNEI. CDR3 coding DNA: TGTGCCAGCATAGGGGGACCGCCCTACAATGAGCAGTTCTTC. Encoded protein: CASIGGPPYNEQFF.